The sequence of this TCR beta chain was determined in a study of T cell changes during pregnancy in multiple sclerosis. The germline V and J ends were trimmed by 3 bases and 5 bases, with 18 bases remaining between them. The CDR3 consists of 15 residues. Germline V gene data show CDR1 as SGHDT and CDR2 as YYEEEE. Assay: immunoSEQ multiplex PCR; the TCRdb copy retains only in-frame clones and omits some. The repertoire holds about 81,000 clones, with over 85% as singletons. The clonotype was recovered from a female donor in good health, enrolled as a control in a pregnancy study. This chain joins TRBV5-6 and TRBJ2-7; tentatively, D is TRBD1 (6 bases). The specimen comprised peripheral blood, sampled in the third trimester of pregnancy. CDR3 sequence reads: CASSYRTNRVDEQYF. The CDR3 DNA is TGTGCCAGCAGCTATCGGACGAACAGGGTGGACGAGCAGTACTTC.